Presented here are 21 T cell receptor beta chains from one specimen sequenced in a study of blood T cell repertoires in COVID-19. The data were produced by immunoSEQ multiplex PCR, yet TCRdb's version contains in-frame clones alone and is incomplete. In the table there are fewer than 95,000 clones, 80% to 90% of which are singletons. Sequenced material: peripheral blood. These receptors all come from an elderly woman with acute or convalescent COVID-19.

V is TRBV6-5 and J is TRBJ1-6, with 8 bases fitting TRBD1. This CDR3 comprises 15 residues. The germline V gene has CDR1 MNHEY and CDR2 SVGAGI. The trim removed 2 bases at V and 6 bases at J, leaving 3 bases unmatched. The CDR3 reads CASSYLGQGNSPLHF. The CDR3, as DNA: TGTGCCAGCAGTTACCTAGGACAGGGTAATTCACCCCTCCACTTT.

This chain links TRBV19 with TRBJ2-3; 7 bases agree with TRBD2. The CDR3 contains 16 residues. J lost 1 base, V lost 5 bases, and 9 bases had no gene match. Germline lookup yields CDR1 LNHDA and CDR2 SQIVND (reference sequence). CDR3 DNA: TGTGCCAGTAGTGGCCTAGCGGATTTAGGCACAGATACGCAGTATTTT. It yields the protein CASSGLADLGTDTQYF.

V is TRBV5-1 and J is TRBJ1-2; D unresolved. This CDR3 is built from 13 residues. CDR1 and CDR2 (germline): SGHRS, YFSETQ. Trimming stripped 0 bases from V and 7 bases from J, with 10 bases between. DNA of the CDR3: TGCGCCAGCAGCTTGGAACTTACGATTGGCTACACCTTC. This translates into CASSLELTIGYTF. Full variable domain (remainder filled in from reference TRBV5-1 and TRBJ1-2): KAGVTQTPRYLIKTRGQQVTLSCSPISGHRSVSWYQQTPGQGLQFLFEYFSETQRNKGNFPGRFSGRQFSNSRSEMNVSTLELGDSALYLCASSLELTIGYTFGSGTRLTVV.

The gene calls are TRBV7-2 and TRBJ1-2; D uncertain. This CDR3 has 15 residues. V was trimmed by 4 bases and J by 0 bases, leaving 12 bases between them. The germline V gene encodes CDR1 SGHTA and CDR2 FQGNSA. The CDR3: CASSSIVPANYGYTF. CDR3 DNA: TGTGCCAGCAGCTCAATTGTGCCAGCTAACTATGGCTACACCTTC.

CDR3 sequence: CASRKGGRVSYNEQFF. CDR3 sequence (DNA): TGTGCCAGCAGAAAGGGGGGGAGAGTGTCCTACAATGAGCAGTTCTTC. The V gene is TRBV27, the J gene TRBJ2-1, with a weak D call TRBD2 (7 bases). The CDR3 spans 16 residues. V shed 6 bases and J shed 1 base, with 16 bases lying between them. Germline CDR1 and CDR2: MNHEY and SMNVEV (reference sequence).

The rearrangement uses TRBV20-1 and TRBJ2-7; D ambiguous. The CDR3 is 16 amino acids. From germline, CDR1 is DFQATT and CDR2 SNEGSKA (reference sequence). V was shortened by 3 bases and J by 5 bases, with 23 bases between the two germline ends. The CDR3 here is CSASESYSPFLNEQYF. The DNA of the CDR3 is TGCAGTGCTAGTGAGTCCTATTCTCCATTCCTCAACGAGCAGTACTTC.

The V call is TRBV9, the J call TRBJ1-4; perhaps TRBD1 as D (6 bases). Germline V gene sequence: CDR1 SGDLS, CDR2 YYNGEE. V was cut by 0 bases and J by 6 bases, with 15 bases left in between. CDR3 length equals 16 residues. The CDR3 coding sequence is TGTGCCAGCAGCGTAGCGCAGGGGTCTATTTATGAAAAACTGTTTTTT. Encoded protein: CASSVAQGSIYEKLFF.

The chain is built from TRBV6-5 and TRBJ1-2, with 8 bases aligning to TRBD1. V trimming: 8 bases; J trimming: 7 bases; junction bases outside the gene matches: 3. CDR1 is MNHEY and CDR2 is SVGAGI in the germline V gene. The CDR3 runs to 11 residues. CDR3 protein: CASQGAGGYTF. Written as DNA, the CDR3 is TGTGCCAGCCAGGGGGCGGGTGGCTACACCTTC.

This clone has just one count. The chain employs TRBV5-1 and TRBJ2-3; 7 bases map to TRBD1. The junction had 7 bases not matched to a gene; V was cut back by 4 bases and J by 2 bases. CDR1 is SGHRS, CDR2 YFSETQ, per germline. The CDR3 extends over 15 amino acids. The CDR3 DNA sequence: TGCGCCAGCAGCCTCACCGGGACAGACACAGATACGCAGTATTTT. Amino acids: CASSLTGTDTDTQYF. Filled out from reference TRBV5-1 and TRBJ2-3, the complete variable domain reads KAGVTQTPRYLIKTRGQQVTLSCSPISGHRSVSWYQQTPGQGLQFLFEYFSETQRNKGNFPGRFSGRQFSNSRSEMNVSTLELGDSALYLCASSLTGTDTDTQYFGPGTRLTVL.

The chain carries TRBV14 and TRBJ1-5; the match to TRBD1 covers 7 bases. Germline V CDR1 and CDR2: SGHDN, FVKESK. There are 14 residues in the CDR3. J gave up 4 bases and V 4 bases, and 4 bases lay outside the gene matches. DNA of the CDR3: TGTGCCAGCAGCCGGTCAGGGGGGAATCAGCCCCAGCATTTT. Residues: CASSRSGGNQPQHF.

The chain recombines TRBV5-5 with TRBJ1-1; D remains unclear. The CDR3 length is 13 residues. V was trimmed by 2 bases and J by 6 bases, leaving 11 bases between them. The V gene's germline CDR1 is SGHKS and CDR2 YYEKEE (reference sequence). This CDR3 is CASSLPSHPEAFF. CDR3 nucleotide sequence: TGTGCCAGCAGCTTACCCTCACACCCTGAAGCTTTCTTT.

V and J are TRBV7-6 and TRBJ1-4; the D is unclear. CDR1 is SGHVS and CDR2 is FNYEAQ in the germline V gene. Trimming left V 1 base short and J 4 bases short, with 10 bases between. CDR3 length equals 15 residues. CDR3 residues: CASSLVEGVNEKLFF. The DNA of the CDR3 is TGTGCCAGCAGCTTAGTGGAGGGAGTTAATGAAAAACTGTTTTTT.

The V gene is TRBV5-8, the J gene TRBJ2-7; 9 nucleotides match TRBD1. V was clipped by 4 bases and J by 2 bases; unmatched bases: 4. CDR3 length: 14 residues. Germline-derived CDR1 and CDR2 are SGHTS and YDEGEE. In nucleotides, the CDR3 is TGTGCCAGCAGCCGGCGACAGGGGGCCTACGAGCAGTACTTC. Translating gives CASSRRQGAYEQYF.

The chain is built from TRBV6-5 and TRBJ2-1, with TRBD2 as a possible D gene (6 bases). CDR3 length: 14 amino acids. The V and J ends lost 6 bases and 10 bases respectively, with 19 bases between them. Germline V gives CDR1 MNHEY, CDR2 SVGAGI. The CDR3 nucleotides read TGTGCCAGCAGCCGACGACTAGAAAAGGGGGAGCAGTTCTTC. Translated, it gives CASSRRLEKGEQFF.

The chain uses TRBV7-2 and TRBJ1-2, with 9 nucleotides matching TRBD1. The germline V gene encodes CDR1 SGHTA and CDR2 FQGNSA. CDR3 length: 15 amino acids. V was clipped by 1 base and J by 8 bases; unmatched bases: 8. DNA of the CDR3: TGTGCCAGCAGCTTAGGGACAGGGGCGATAGAGGGCTACACCTTC. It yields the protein CASSLGTGAIEGYTF.

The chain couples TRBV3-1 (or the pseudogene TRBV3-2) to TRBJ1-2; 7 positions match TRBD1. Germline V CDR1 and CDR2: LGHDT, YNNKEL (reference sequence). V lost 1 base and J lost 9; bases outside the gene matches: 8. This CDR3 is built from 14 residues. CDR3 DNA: TGTGCCAGCAGCCAAGGGACAGGCCTCAGAAGCTACACCTTC. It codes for CASSQGTGLRSYTF.

This chain's CDR3 is CASSQLGRRQGLTDTQYF. The CDR3 bases are TGTGCCAGCAGCCAACTGGGAAGGCGACAGGGTCTTACAGATACGCAGTATTTT. The chain links TRBV3-1 (or the pseudogene TRBV3-2) to TRBJ2-3, with 7 bases lining up with TRBD1. V lost 2 bases and J lost 3; bases outside the gene matches: 14. Germline V gene data show CDR1 as LGHDT and CDR2 as YNNKEL (reference sequence). This CDR3 has 18 residues.

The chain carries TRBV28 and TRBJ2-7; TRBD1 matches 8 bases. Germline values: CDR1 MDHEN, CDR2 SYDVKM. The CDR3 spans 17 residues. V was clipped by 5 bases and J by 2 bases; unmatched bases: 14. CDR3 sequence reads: CASSRPTRDRRTYEQYF. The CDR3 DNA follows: TGTGCCAGCAGTCGGCCGACTAGGGACAGGCGAACCTACGAGCAGTACTTC. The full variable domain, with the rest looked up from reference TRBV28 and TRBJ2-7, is DVKVTQSSRYLVKRTGEKVFLECVQDMDHENMFWYRQDPGLGLRLIYFSYDVKMKEKGDIPEGYSVSREKKERFSLILESASTNQTSMYLCASSRPTRDRRTYEQYFGPGTRLTVT.

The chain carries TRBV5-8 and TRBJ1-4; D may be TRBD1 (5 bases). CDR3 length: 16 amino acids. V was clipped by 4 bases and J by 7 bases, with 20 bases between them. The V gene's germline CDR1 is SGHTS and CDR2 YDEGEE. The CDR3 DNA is TGTGCCAGCAGCAGAGAGAGTAGGAGGGGCGGTGAAAAACTGTTTTTT. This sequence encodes CASSRESRRGGEKLFF.

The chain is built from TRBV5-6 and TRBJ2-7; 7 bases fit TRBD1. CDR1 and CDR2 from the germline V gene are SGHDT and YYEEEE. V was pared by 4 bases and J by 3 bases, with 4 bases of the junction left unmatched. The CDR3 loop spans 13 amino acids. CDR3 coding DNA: TGTGCCAGCAGCCCGGGGACAGTCTACGAGCAGTACTTC. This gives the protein CASSPGTVYEQYF.

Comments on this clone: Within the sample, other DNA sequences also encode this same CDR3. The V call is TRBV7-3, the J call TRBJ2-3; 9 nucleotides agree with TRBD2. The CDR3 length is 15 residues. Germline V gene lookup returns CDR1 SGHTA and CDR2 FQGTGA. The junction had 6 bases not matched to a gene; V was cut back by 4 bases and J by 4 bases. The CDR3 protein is CASSWGLAGADTQYF. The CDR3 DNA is TGTGCCAGCAGCTGGGGACTAGCCGGAGCAGATACGCAGTATTTT. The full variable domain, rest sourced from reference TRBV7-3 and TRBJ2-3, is GAGVSQTPSNKVTEKGKYVELRCDPISGHTALYWYRQSLGQGPEFLIYFQGTGAADDSGLPNDRFFAVRPEGSVSTLKIQRTERGDSAVYLCASSWGLAGADTQYFGPGTRLTVL.